This TCR beta chain emerged from a study of T cell changes during pregnancy in multiple sclerosis. Generated by immunoSEQ multiplex PCR, the TCRdb table keeps only in-frame clones and is missing some. In the table there are just under 80,000 clones, just under 95% of which are singletons. V was shortened by 5 bases and J by 8 bases, with 16 bases between the two germline ends. The CDR3 consists of 15 residues. Germline V lookup: CDR1 SGHNT, CDR2 YENEEA. Material: peripheral blood, obtained in the second trimester of pregnancy. This chain joins TRBV11-3 and TRBJ1-6; D gene uncertain. The receptor's source is a female donor in good health, enrolled as a control in a pregnancy study. The CDR3 coding sequence is TGTGCCAGCAGCCCCTCGGGGAGCGTTCATTCACCCCTCCACTTT. Its protein is CASSPSGSVHSPLHF.